This paragraph covers one T cell receptor beta chain sequence. Treatment reported: oral pan-JAK inhibitor, 5-10 mg twice daily. cDNA prepared by RNA extraction and subsequent reverse transcription served as the template for sequencing. The table came from immunoSEQ multiplex PCR; TCRdb's copy has only in-frame clones and leaves some out. Of approximately 180,000 clones listed, approximately 67% were seen once; the top ten hold about 1.3%. This sample was taken from a study of CD8+ T cells in alopecia areata. Study context: Tofacitinib therapy took 6 to 18 months; 6 months off drug came after.

The CDR3 is 14 residues long. Trimming shortened V by 1 base and J by 4 bases, and 10 bases separated the two germline ends. The germline V gene has CDR1 SGHVS and CDR2 FNYEAQ. The sequence came from a human donor with alopecia areata. V usage is TRBV7-6 and J usage is TRBJ1-1; maybe TRBD1 (5 bases). The source was CD4+ T cells sorted from blood, collected around week 50, from a patient treated with tofacitinib. The CDR3 DNA reads as TGTGCCAGCAGCTTAGTGGACACATTCACTGAAGCTTTCTTT. This encodes CASSLVDTFTEAFF.